The 27 T cell receptor beta chains presented below share a single source sample, sequenced in a study of blood T cell repertoires in COVID-19. TCRdb's table, derived via immunoSEQ multiplex PCR, lists solely in-frame clones and lacks some. The sample consists of some 290,000 clones, approximately 91% of them appearing once. The sample consisted of PBMCs or T cells enriched from blood (not recorded which). Receptors were obtained from a woman aged 30 to 39 who had been exposed to COVID-19.

The rearrangement joins TRBV5-6 to TRBJ2-7, with 12 bases fitting TRBD2. The CDR3 totals 17 residues. Trimming took 0 bases from V and 4 from J; bases not matched to a gene: 8. Germline CDR1 and CDR2: SGHDT and YYEEEE. CDR3 sequence: CASSLGRLAGDSYEQYF. CDR3 sequence (DNA): TGTGCCAGCAGCTTGGGGAGACTAGCGGGGGATTCTTACGAGCAGTACTTC.

This clone was found once. This chain connects TRBV4-3 to TRBJ1-1; TRBD1 aligns across 9 bases. The germline CDR1 and CDR2 sequences are LGHNA and YSLEER. V trimming: 3 bases; J trimming: 2 bases; junction bases outside the gene matches: 4. This CDR3 region has 15 residues. CDR3: CASSQDRGVNTEAFF. DNA of the CDR3: TGCGCCAGCAGCCAGGACAGGGGAGTAAACACTGAAGCTTTCTTT.

V is TRBV19 and J is TRBJ1-1; D gene unclear. Deletions cut 7 bases from V and 0 bases from J, with 12 bases between. The germline gives CDR1 LNHDA, CDR2 SQIVND (reference sequence). The CDR3 covers 14 residues. The CDR3 DNA reads TGTGCCAGTAAAGGTGGGCGATTGAACACTGAAGCTTTCTTT. Translation gives CASKGGRLNTEAFF.

CDR3 DNA: TGTGCCAGCGGCAGATCTAACTATGGCTACACCTTC. It specifies CASGRSNYGYTF. The rearrangement links TRBV13 to TRBJ1-2; D remains unclear. CDR3 length: 12 amino acids. V lost 8 bases and J 0 bases, leaving 7 bases between the germline ends. CDR1 is PRHDT, CDR2 FYEKMQ, per germline (reference sequence).

This sequence joins TRBV6-5 and TRBJ1-5; unclear D gene. CDR3 size: 15 residues. Between the trimmed V and J ends, which lost 0 bases and 3 bases, there was a span of 9 bases. Germline V gene sequence: CDR1 MNHEY, CDR2 SVGAGI. Here the CDR3 DNA reads TGTGCCAGCAGTTACTCATACGGGAACAATCAGCCCCAGCATTTT. This encodes CASSYSYGNNQPQHF.

This chain uses TRBV6-1 with TRBJ2-2; no definite D call. V was clipped by 3 bases and J by 3 bases, with 11 bases between them. Looked up from germline, CDR1 is MNHNS and CDR2 is SASEGT. This CDR3 region has 15 residues. CDR3 region: CASSDEVTYTGELFF. CDR3 coding DNA: TGTGCCAGCAGTGACGAAGTTACTTACACCGGGGAGCTGTTTTTT.

This chain uses TRBV10-3 with TRBJ1-1; a possible D gene is TRBD1 (6 bases). Germline CDR1 reads ENHRY; CDR2 reads SYGVKD. The germline V and J ends were trimmed by 4 bases and 1 base, with 13 bases remaining between them. The CDR3 is made up of 15 amino acids. The CDR3 DNA follows: TGTGCCATCAGTGGCATCATGGGACAGAACACTGAAGCTTTCTTT. Its translation is CAISGIMGQNTEAFF.

The J gene is TRBJ2-7, the V gene TRBV19; possible D gene TRBD2, 6 bases. CDR1 and CDR2 (germline): LNHDA, SQIVND (reference sequence). The CDR3 covers 15 residues. Trimming cost V 5 bases and J 0 bases, with 14 bases left between them. The CDR3 DNA follows: TGTGCCAGTAGTCCCGGCGGAGGGGTCTCCTACGAGCAGTACTTC. This gives the protein CASSPGGGVSYEQYF.

V gene TRBV7-6 combines with J gene TRBJ1-2, with TRBD1 as a possible D gene (5 bases). The V gene's germline CDR1 is SGHVS and CDR2 FNYEAQ. V was trimmed by 1 base and J by 0 bases, leaving 21 bases between them. This CDR3 is 19 amino acids long. DNA for the CDR3: TGTGCCAGCAGCTTAGGCCCCAGGGTGACAGAAAAAGCTAACTATGGCTACACCTTC. Protein product: CASSLGPRVTEKANYGYTF. Using reference TRBV7-6 and TRBJ1-2 for the parts outside the CDR3, the full variable domain is GAGVSQSPRYKVTKRGQDVALRCDPISGHVSLYWYRQALGQGPEFLTYFNYEAQQDKSGLPNDRFSAERPEGSISTLTIQRTEQRDSAMYRCASSLGPRVTEKANYGYTFGSGTRLTVV.

The chain links TRBV15 to TRBJ1-2; TRBD1 matches 8 bases. J was trimmed by 7 bases and V by 3 bases; bases with no gene match: 13. From germline, CDR1 is LNHNV and CDR2 YYDKDF (reference sequence). The CDR3 consists of 16 residues. The CDR3 spells CATSSGNPGGAFGYTF. In nucleotides, the CDR3 is TGTGCCACCAGCAGCGGTAACCCAGGGGGCGCGTTTGGCTACACCTTC.

The chain's CDR3 is CASSPRDTDGYTF. The DNA of the CDR3 is TGTGCCAGCAGTCCGAGGGACACAGATGGCTACACCTTC. The J gene is TRBJ1-2, the V gene TRBV12-3 or TRBV12-4, with a possible D match to TRBD1 (6 bases). The CDR3 contains 13 residues. Trimming removed 5 bases from V and 6 bases from J, with 13 bases in between.

The genes are TRBV11-2 and TRBJ2-7, with 10 bases lining up with TRBD2. Germline trimming cut 1 base from V and 2 bases from J; bases unmatched to any gene: 11. Germline V gene lookup returns CDR1 SGHAT and CDR2 FQNNGV. This CDR3 is 18 amino acids long. CDR3 DNA: TGTGCCAGCAGCTTAGGATTCATACTAGCGGGGAATACCTACGAGCAGTACTTC. Residues: CASSLGFILAGNTYEQYF.

This chain connects TRBV27 to TRBJ1-6, with D hard to call. V was clipped by 2 bases and J by 9 bases, with 11 bases between them. This CDR3 has 14 amino acids. Germline V gene data show CDR1 as MNHEY and CDR2 as SMNVEV (reference sequence). The CDR3 loop reads CASSLGPMGSPLHF. The CDR3 DNA is TGTGCCAGCAGTTTAGGGCCCATGGGTTCACCCCTCCACTTT.

V usage is TRBV10-3 and J usage is TRBJ2-7; D might be TRBD1 (5 bases). Germline CDR1 ENHRY, CDR2 SYGVKD. CDR3 length equals 13 residues. V gave up 3 bases and J gave up 6 bases, with 12 bases separating them. Here the CDR3 DNA reads TGTGCCATCAGTGACAGGGTCGGCCTCGAGCAGTACTTC. Translated, it gives CAISDRVGLEQYF.

This clone was counted between two and nine times. The chain couples TRBV4-1 to TRBJ1-2; D perhaps matches TRBD1 (6 bases). V was pared by 1 base and J by 8 bases, with 17 bases between. The CDR3 covers 15 residues. Germline CDR1 reads MGHRA; CDR2 reads YSYEKL. The CDR3 region has the DNA TGCGCCAGCAGCCAAGGACAGGTTTTGTCAAGGGGCTACACCTTC. It is translated as CASSQGQVLSRGYTF.

This chain links TRBV12-5 with TRBJ2-1, with 8 bases that match TRBD1. The germline CDR1 and CDR2 sequences are LGHNT and FRNRAP. The CDR3 runs 16 residues. J gave up 6 bases and V 3 bases, and 10 bases lay outside the gene matches. The CDR3 DNA reads as TGTGCTAGTGGTTTAAATGGGGACAGGTTTGCCAATGAGCAGTTCTTC. Its protein is CASGLNGDRFANEQFF.

This sequence joins TRBV10-3 and TRBJ1-2; possibly TRBD1 for D (6 bases). The germline V gene has CDR1 ENHRY and CDR2 SYGVKD. Trimming cost V 3 bases and J 3 bases, with 11 bases left between them. The CDR3 length is 14 residues. Here the CDR3 DNA reads TGTGCCATCAGTGAAGGTCAGGGGTACTATGGCTACACCTTC. This gives the protein CAISEGQGYYGYTF.

The chain links TRBV2 to TRBJ2-7, with 8 bases that match TRBD1. The CDR3 runs 14 residues. J lost 2 bases, V lost 6 bases, and 6 bases had no gene match. The germline V gene has CDR1 SNHLY and CDR2 FYNNEI. CDR3 nucleotides: TGTGCCAGCAGGCCGGGACAGGCTCCCTACGAGCAGTACTTC. This translates into CASRPGQAPYEQYF.

The chain employs TRBV7-8 and TRBJ1-3; no firm D call. Trimming cost V 4 bases and J 0 bases, with 22 bases left between them. The CDR3 has 19 residues. Germline-derived CDR1 and CDR2 are SGHVS and FQNEAQ. CDR3 amino acids: CASSSHTGSWGSSGNTIYF. The CDR3 DNA reads as TGTGCCAGCAGCTCTCATACGGGGAGTTGGGGTAGCTCTGGAAACACCATATATTTT.

The rearrangement joins TRBV10-3 to TRBJ2-5; D is possibly TRBD1 (5 bases). The CDR3 totals 16 residues. V was cut by 3 bases and J by 0 bases, with 14 bases left in between. The germline CDR1 and CDR2 sequences are ENHRY and SYGVKD. The CDR3 DNA is TGTGCCATCAGTGACAGAGGACAAGCGTACCAAGAGACCCAGTACTTC. This encodes CAISDRGQAYQETQYF.

The V call is TRBV29-1, the J call TRBJ2-3, with D possibly TRBD1 on 5 matching bases. The CDR3 extends over 13 amino acids. Germline values: CDR1 SQVTM, CDR2 ANQGSEA. V shed 3 bases and J shed 4 bases, with 11 bases lying between them. CDR3 protein: CSVDGRVADTQYF. The CDR3 bases are TGCAGCGTTGATGGCAGGGTGGCAGATACGCAGTATTTT.

A word on this clone: Other DNA sequences in this sample translate to the same CDR3. The rearrangement joins TRBV6-5 to TRBJ2-7, with 8 bases lining up with TRBD1. The germline gives CDR1 MNHEY, CDR2 SVGAGI. CDR3 length equals 14 residues. The ends lost 0 bases at V and 3 bases at J; junction bases unmatched: 1. This CDR3 is CASSYSDRGYEQYF. The CDR3 DNA reads as TGTGCCAGCAGTTACTCTGACAGGGGCTACGAGCAGTACTTC.

This chain joins TRBV7-9 and TRBJ1-3; 11 nucleotides align to TRBD1. The trim removed 6 bases at V and 0 bases at J, leaving 4 bases unmatched. This CDR3 contains 16 residues. Germline CDR1 reads SEHNR; CDR2 reads FQNEAQ (reference sequence). The CDR3 loop reads CASSRDRGSSGNTIYF. CDR3 coding DNA: TGTGCCAGCAGTCGGGACAGGGGGAGCTCTGGAAACACCATATATTTT.

V usage is TRBV7-2 and J usage is TRBJ1-2, with TRBD1 matching over 9 bases. Unmatched junction bases numbered 1, after V lost 7 bases and J lost 4 bases. Per germline, CDR1 SGHTA and CDR2 FQGNSA. CDR3 length: 12 residues. CDR3 sequence reads: CASKDRGYGYTF. The CDR3 DNA reads as TGTGCCAGCAAGGACAGGGGCTATGGCTACACCTTC.

This sequence joins TRBV4-2 and TRBJ2-7, with TRBD2 matching 8 bases. V lost 0 bases, J lost 3 bases, and 4 bases stayed unmatched. Germline CDR1 reads LGHNA; CDR2 reads YNFKEQ. The CDR3 is made up of 15 amino acids. CDR3 nucleotide sequence: TGTGCCAGCAGCCAAGACTTAGCGGGGCTCTACGAGCAGTACTTC. This sequence encodes CASSQDLAGLYEQYF.

V usage is TRBV7-8 and J usage is TRBJ2-3; TRBD1 might be the D (6 bases). The CDR3 consists of 17 residues. Trimming left V 1 base short and J 4 bases short, with 18 bases between. Germline values: CDR1 SGHVS, CDR2 FQNEAQ. The CDR3 DNA reads TGTGCCAGCAGCTTAGGTGGCAGGGGACACGTGGCAGATACGCAGTATTTT. Its protein product is CASSLGGRGHVADTQYF.

This clone was found once. The rearrangement links TRBV24-1 to TRBJ2-7, with a weak D call TRBD1 (5 bases). Per the germline V gene, CDR1 is KGHDR and CDR2 is SFDVKD. The V and J ends lost 4 bases and 1 base respectively, with 13 bases between them. The CDR3 length is 15 residues. The CDR3 DNA reads TGTGCCACCAGTGAGTTTAACAGGTCTTCCTACGAGCAGTACTTC. Translating it yields CATSEFNRSSYEQYF.